This T cell receptor (beta chain) is drawn from a study of response to subunit inactivated influenza vaccine. This clonotype was detected only a few times. Its antigen remains unidentified. Germline V gene lookup returns CDR1 LGHNA and CDR2 YSLEER. The ends were cut back, 4 bases at V and 9 bases at J, with 13 bases in the middle. The CDR3 spans 13 residues. General study findings and limits: Authors suggested few new T cells are recruited by each seasonal influenza vaccination.

TCRdb reprocessed the RT-PCR reads via MiXCR and lists one record per CDR3 protein. The sample shows about 700,000 distinct CDR3 sequences, more than 11% of them seen only once. The rearrangement uses TRBV4-3 and TRBJ2-1; D gene ambiguous. This sequence was found in a man aged 45 to 65 who received an inactivated influenza vaccine. The starting material was PBMCs from blood, obtained 14 days before vaccination. CDR3 bases: TGCGCCAGCAGCCGCAACCCGGGTCTTGAGCAGTTCTTC. Amino acid sequence: CASSRNPGLEQFF.